Listed below are T cell receptor beta chains from one sample, sequenced in a study of blood T cell repertoires in COVID-19. Sequenced by immunoSEQ multiplex PCR; TCRdb stores in-frame clones only, minus some. The repertoire has 130,000 to 150,000 clones, about 90% of them found once; the top ten carry about 11%. Sequencing used PBMCs or T cells enriched from blood (not recorded which). These receptor sequences come from a man aged 60-69 years who had recovered from COVID-19. CDR3s include the opening cysteine and the closing phenylalanine or tryptophan. A D gene is named only where the DNA matches it firmly. Clone size is given for some rows only: seen once, a few or many times, or a class if the clone is expanded.

abundance: -; d_gene: TRBD1; j_gene: TRBJ2-3; v_gene: TRBV9; CDR3nt: TGTGCCAGCAGCGTAGTAGGGACAGGGGTGATACGAACGCAGTATTTT; CDR3aa: CASSVVGTGVIRTQYF
abundance: -; d_gene: -; j_gene: TRBJ1-1; v_gene: TRBV11-2; CDR3nt: TGTGCCAGCAGCTTAAACGGGGGTTTGGGCACTGAAGCTTTCTTT; CDR3aa: CASSLNGGLGTEAFF
abundance: -; d_gene: TRBD1; j_gene: TRBJ1-2; v_gene: TRBV5-1; CDR3nt: TGCGCCAGCAGCAAGGCTACGGGACAGTCTGTATACACCTTC; CDR3aa: CASSKATGQSVYTF
abundance: -; d_gene: TRBD1; j_gene: TRBJ1-2; v_gene: TRBV28; CDR3nt: TGTGCCGTCCGGACAGGGGCTTTGAACTATGGCTACACCTTC; CDR3aa: CAVRTGALNYGYTF
abundance: few; d_gene: TRBD1; j_gene: TRBJ1-5; v_gene: TRBV6-5; CDR3nt: TGTGCCAGCAATCCGGGACAGTATAGCAATCAGCCCCAGCATTTT; CDR3aa: CASNPGQYSNQPQHF
abundance: -; d_gene: TRBD2; j_gene: TRBJ2-3; v_gene: TRBV3-1/TRBV3-2; CDR3nt: TGTGCCAGCAGCCAGGTGACTAGCGGGGGGGCGGATACGCAGTATTTT; CDR3aa: CASSQVTSGGADTQYF
abundance: -; d_gene: TRBD2; j_gene: TRBJ2-7; v_gene: TRBV9; CDR3nt: TGTGCCAGCAGCGTAGGACTAGCCGGCAGCTCCTACGAGCAGTACTTC; CDR3aa: CASSVGLAGSSYEQYF
abundance: -; d_gene: TRBD1; j_gene: TRBJ2-7; v_gene: TRBV20-1; CDR3nt: TGCAGTGCTAGTCAGGTCAGGGGGAACGAGCAGTACTTC; CDR3aa: CSASQVRGNEQYF
abundance: -; d_gene: -; j_gene: TRBJ1-2; v_gene: TRBV10-1; CDR3nt: TGCGCCAGCAGTGAGTCGGGGCAGGGGAGAGGCTACACCTTC; CDR3aa: CASSESGQGRGYTF
abundance: few; d_gene: -; j_gene: TRBJ2-1; v_gene: TRBV2; CDR3nt: TGTGCCAGCAGTGAAGCGGGGGGGCTGAATGAGCAGTTCTTC; CDR3aa: CASSEAGGLNEQFF
abundance: -; d_gene: -; j_gene: TRBJ2-6; v_gene: TRBV5-1; CDR3nt: TGCGCCAGCAGCTTATGGAGCTCTGGGGCCAACGTCCTGACTTTC; CDR3aa: CASSLWSSGANVLTF
abundance: -; d_gene: -; j_gene: TRBJ1-2; v_gene: TRBV27; CDR3nt: TGTGCCAGCTCTGCCGGGGGGGGAAACTATGGCTACACCTTC; CDR3aa: CASSAGGGNYGYTF
abundance: -; d_gene: -; j_gene: TRBJ2-4; v_gene: TRBV15; CDR3nt: TGTGCCACCAGCAGTGTATATCGGACAGCAATAAACATTCAGTACTTC; CDR3aa: CATSSVYRTAINIQYF
abundance: -; d_gene: -; j_gene: TRBJ1-5; v_gene: TRBV2; CDR3nt: TGTGCCAGCAGTGGAGGACAGAGCATAAATCAGCCCCAGCATTTT; CDR3aa: CASSGGQSINQPQHF
abundance: -; d_gene: TRBD2; j_gene: TRBJ2-5; v_gene: TRBV25-1; CDR3nt: TGTGCCAGCAGTAATAGCGGGGGGGCCTGGGAGACCCAGTACTTC; CDR3aa: CASSNSGGAWETQYF
abundance: few; d_gene: -; j_gene: TRBJ2-3; v_gene: TRBV29-1; CDR3nt: TGCAGCGTTGAAACTAGCACAGATACGCAGTATTTT; CDR3aa: CSVETSTDTQYF
abundance: -; d_gene: TRBD1; j_gene: TRBJ1-5; v_gene: TRBV10-1; CDR3nt: TGCGCCAGCACCAAAGGGACAGCCGACTATCAGCCCCAGCATTTT; CDR3aa: CASTKGTADYQPQHF
abundance: -; d_gene: -; j_gene: TRBJ2-7; v_gene: TRBV14; CDR3nt: TGTGCCAGCAGCCAAAGATGGGAGTACTACGAGCAGTACTTC; CDR3aa: CASSQRWEYYEQYF